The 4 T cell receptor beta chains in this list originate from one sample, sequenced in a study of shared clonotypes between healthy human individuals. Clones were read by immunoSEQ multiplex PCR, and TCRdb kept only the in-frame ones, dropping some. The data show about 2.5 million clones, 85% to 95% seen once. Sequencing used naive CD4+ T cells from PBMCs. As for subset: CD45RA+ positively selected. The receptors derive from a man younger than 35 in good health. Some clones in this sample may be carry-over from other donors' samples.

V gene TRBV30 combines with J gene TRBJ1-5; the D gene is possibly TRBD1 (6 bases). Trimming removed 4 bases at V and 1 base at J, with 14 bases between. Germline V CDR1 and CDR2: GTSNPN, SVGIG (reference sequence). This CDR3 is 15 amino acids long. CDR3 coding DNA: TGTGCCTGGACCCGAACAGGGCTGAGCAATCAGCCCCAGCATTTT. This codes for CAWTRTGLSNQPQHF. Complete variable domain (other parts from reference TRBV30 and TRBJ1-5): SQTIHQWPATLVQPVGSPLSLECTVEGTSNPNLYWYRQAAGRGLQLLFYSVGIGQISSEVPQNLSASRPQDRQFILSSKKLLLSDSGFYLCAWTRTGLSNQPQHFGDGTRLSIL.

The CDR3 DNA reads as TGCGCCAGCAGCTTCAATGTGGGAGCTGATACGCAGTATTTT. Protein product: CASSFNVGADTQYF. The genes are TRBV5-1 and TRBJ2-3, with a possible D match to TRBD2 (5 bases). This CDR3 has 14 residues. Trimming stripped 2 bases from V and 6 bases from J, with 13 bases between. CDR1 is SGHRS and CDR2 is YFSETQ in the germline V gene.

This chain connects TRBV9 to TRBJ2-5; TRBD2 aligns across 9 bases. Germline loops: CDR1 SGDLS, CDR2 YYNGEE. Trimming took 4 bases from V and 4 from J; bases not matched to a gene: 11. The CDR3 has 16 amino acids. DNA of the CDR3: TGTGCCAGCAGCTCCAAGCGGGTAGCGGGAGTAGAGACCCAGTACTTC. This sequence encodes CASSSKRVAGVETQYF.

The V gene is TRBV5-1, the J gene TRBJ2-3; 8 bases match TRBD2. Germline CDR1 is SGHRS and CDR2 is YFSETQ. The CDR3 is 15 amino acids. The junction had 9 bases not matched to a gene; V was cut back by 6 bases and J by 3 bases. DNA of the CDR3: TGCGCCAGCAACCCAGCGGGAGATGGGACAGATACGCAGTATTTT. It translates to CASNPAGDGTDTQYF.